This T cell receptor (beta chain) was recorded in a study of T cell changes during pregnancy in multiple sclerosis. The CDR3 length is 14 residues. V was trimmed by 7 bases and J by 0 bases, leaving 9 bases between them. Per germline, CDR1 MNHEY and CDR2 SVGAGI. TCRdb's copy holds only in-frame clones and misses some; the assay was immunoSEQ multiplex PCR. The sample holds approximately 100,000 clones, approximately 92% seen once. The chain couples TRBV6-5 to TRBJ2-2, with D possibly TRBD2 on 5 matching bases. This TCR was recovered from a female donor with multiple sclerosis, enrolled in a pregnancy study. Sequences were derived from peripheral blood, sampled in the second trimester of pregnancy. The CDR3: CASNGLANTGELFF. As DNA, the CDR3 is TGTGCCAGCAACGGACTGGCGAACACCGGGGAGCTGTTTTTT.